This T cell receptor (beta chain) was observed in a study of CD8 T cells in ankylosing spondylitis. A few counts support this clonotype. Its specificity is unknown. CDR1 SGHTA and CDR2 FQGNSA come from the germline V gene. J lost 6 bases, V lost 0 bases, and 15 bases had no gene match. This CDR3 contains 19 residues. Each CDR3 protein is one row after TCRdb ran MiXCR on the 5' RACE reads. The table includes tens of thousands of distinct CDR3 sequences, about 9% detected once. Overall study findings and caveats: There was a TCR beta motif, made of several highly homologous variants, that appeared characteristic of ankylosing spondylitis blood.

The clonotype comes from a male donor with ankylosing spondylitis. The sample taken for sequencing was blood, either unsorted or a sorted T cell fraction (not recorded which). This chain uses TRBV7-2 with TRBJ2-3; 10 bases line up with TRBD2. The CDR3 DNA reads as TGTGCCAGCAGCTTAGCGATGGGACTAGCGCCGTTAGGTAGGGATACGCAGTATTTT. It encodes CASSLAMGLAPLGRDTQYF.